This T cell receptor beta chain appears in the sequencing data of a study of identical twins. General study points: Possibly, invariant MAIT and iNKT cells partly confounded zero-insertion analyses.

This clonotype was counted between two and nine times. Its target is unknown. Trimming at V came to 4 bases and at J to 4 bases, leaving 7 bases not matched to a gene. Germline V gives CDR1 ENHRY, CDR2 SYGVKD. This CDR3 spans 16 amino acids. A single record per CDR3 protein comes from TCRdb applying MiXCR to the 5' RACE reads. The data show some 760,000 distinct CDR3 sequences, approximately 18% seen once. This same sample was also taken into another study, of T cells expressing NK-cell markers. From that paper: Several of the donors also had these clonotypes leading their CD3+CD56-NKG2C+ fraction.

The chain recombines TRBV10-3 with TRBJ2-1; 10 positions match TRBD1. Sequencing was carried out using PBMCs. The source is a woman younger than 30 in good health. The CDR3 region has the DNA TGTGCCATCAGTGCCCCGGACAGGGGGTTATACAATGAGCAGTTCTTC. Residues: CAISAPDRGLYNEQFF.